This T cell receptor beta chain was profiled in a study of blood T cell repertoires in COVID-19. Study-level background: Donors in the United States, Italy and Spain gave samples during acute or convalescent COVID-19. PBMCs, B-cell-depleted T cells, or T cells provided the cDNA or gDNA that made up the material.

Data came from immunoSEQ multiplex PCR; TCRdb stores just in-frame clones and leaves some out. The sample carries nearly 400,000 clones, around nine tenths recorded once. Turning to this clone: Other nucleotide sequences in the sample specify the same CDR3.

Participant-reported clinical history was the basis for cohort assignment. The study counted Cohort 3 donors as recovered given two negative PCRs, clearance, or symptom resolution. Material for sequencing was PBMCs or T cells enriched from blood (not recorded which). This TCR was sampled from a woman aged 30 to 39 who had recovered from COVID-19.

CDR3 sequence (DNA): TGTGCCAGTGGGACTAGCGGCACAGATACGCAGTATTTT. It specifies CASGTSGTDTQYF. The V call is TRBV3-1 (or the pseudogene TRBV3-2), the J call TRBJ2-3; 10 bases agree with TRBD2. The CDR3 runs 13 residues. The junction had 1 base not matched to a gene; V was cut back by 9 bases and J by 1 base. CDR1 is LGHDT, CDR2 YNNKEL, per germline (reference sequence).